This TCR beta chain originates from a study of cytomegalovirus exposure and HLA in healthy donors. Study results and caveats: Most of the CMV-associated TCR beta chains (in a later analysis) appeared to be HLA-restricted. In a later analysis, TCR beta V- and J-gene trimming was associated with a missense DCLRE1C variant. The study labeled 170 or so TCR beta chains cytomegalovirus-associated. TCR beta V segments were, for the most part, productive about 90% or about 30% of the time in an earlier analysis.

PCR used 60 Vbeta primers and 13 Jbeta primers. This table comes from immunoSEQ multiplex PCR, and its TCRdb copy is limited to in-frame clones, with some not included. The sample shows 150,000 or so clones, roughly 83% of them seen only once. CDR1 is SGHRS, CDR2 YFSETQ, per germline. V lost 2 bases, J lost 7 bases, and 9 bases lay in between. The CDR3 covers 13 residues. A word on this clone: Its target is unknown.

The sequencing sample was made of PBMCs. This chain connects TRBV5-1 to TRBJ1-4; D gene ambiguous. The receptor was derived from a man aged 25 to 45 in good health and CMV-seronegative. CDR3 protein: CASSFSRGEKLFF. The CDR3 bases are TGCGCCAGCAGCTTCTCCAGAGGTGAAAAACTGTTTTTT.